These 9 T cell receptor beta chains originate from one sample sequenced in a study of blood T cell repertoires in COVID-19. Only in-frame clones appear in the TCRdb table, and some are missing; sequencing was by immunoSEQ multiplex PCR. The table records about 65,000 clones, about nine tenths of them present only once. Material for sequencing was peripheral blood. The receptors here all came from a man aged 60-69 years with acute or convalescent COVID-19.

The CDR3 nucleotides read TGTGCCAGCAGCGAAGCAGGGGTTCTGGACGAGCAGTACTTC. As protein: CASSEAGVLDEQYF. The chain couples TRBV9 to TRBJ2-7, with a weak D call TRBD1 (6 bases). Trimming shortened V by 3 bases and J by 5 bases, and 15 bases separated the two germline ends. The germline V gene encodes CDR1 SGDLS and CDR2 YYNGEE. The CDR3 runs 14 residues. Full variable domain (outside the CDR3, taken from reference TRBV9 and TRBJ2-7): DSGVTQTPKHLITATGQRVTLRCSPRSGDLSVYWYQQSLDQGLQFLIQYYNGEERAKGNILERFSAQQFPDLHSELNLSSLELGDSALYFCASSEAGVLDEQYFGPGTRLTVT.

This chain links TRBV12-5 with TRBJ2-1; 10 bases fit TRBD1. Trimming removed 6 bases from V and 5 bases from J; junction bases left unmatched: 7. Per germline, CDR1 LGHNT and CDR2 FRNRAP. CDR3 length: 15 residues. The CDR3 nucleotides are TGTGCTAGTGGCCAAGACAGGGGGCTGAACAATGAGCAGTTCTTC. It yields the protein CASGQDRGLNNEQFF.

The J gene is TRBJ2-7, the V gene TRBV13; the D is unclear. Trimming removed 5 bases at V and 6 bases at J, with 14 bases between. The CDR3 is 13 amino acids. The germline CDR1 and CDR2 sequences are PRHDT and FYEKMQ (reference sequence). CDR3 sequence: CASSPRVRPEQYF. CDR3 in DNA: TGTGCCAGCAGCCCACGGGTGAGGCCCGAGCAGTACTTC.

The chain uses TRBV7-2 and TRBJ1-1, with 8 positions matching TRBD1. V was pared by 5 bases and J by 3 bases, with 5 bases of the junction left unmatched. Germline V lookup: CDR1 SGHTA, CDR2 FQGNSA. This CDR3 has 14 amino acids. CDR3 DNA: TGTGCCAGCAGCGGACAGGGCATTGACACTGAAGCTTTCTTT. This gives the protein CASSGQGIDTEAFF.

The chain carries TRBV5-1 and TRBJ1-6, with D unresolved. The CDR3 loop spans 13 amino acids. In germline, CDR1 is SGHRS, CDR2 YFSETQ. V lost 0 bases, J lost 10 bases, and 8 bases lay in between. CDR3 region: CASSLASGSPLHF. The CDR3 bases are TGCGCCAGCAGCTTGGCCTCTGGCTCACCCCTCCACTTT.

The chain has TRBV18 and TRBJ2-3, with 7 bases aligning to TRBD1. J gave up 2 bases and V 3 bases, and 5 bases lay outside the gene matches. The CDR3 is made up of 15 amino acids. Germline CDR1 reads KGHSH; CDR2 reads LQKENI. This chain's CDR3 is CASSPRDSFTDTQYF. DNA for the CDR3: TGTGCCAGCTCACCGAGGGACAGTTTCACAGATACGCAGTATTTT.

The chain combines TRBV5-1 with TRBJ1-5; no reliable D call. V was clipped by 5 bases and J by 1 base, with 10 bases between them. Germline assignment: CDR1 SGHRS and CDR2 YFSETQ. This CDR3 spans 14 amino acids. CDR3 nucleotides: TGCGCCAGCAGACCTGGACTGAGCAATCAGCCCCAGCATTTT. Protein sequence: CASRPGLSNQPQHF.

This chain connects TRBV10-3 to TRBJ1-1; TRBD1 matches 8 bases. The germline CDR1 and CDR2 sequences are ENHRY and SYGVKD. V lost 2 bases to trimming and J lost 5 bases; unmatched junction nucleotides: 7. The CDR3 runs to 15 residues. Here the CDR3 reads CAISENRGTRTEAFF. The CDR3 DNA follows: TGTGCCATCAGTGAGAACAGGGGGACGAGAACTGAAGCTTTCTTT.

This clone has only one observation. The rearrangement uses TRBV6-1 and TRBJ2-7, with D tentatively TRBD1 (6 bases). Germline V gene lookup returns CDR1 MNHNS and CDR2 SASEGT. V lost 3 bases, J lost 2 bases, and 11 bases lay in between. The CDR3 loop spans 14 amino acids. For the CDR3, the DNA is TGTGCCAGCAGTGAGACAGGACCCACCTACGAGCAGTACTTC. Its translation: CASSETGPTYEQYF.